This entry is about one TCR beta chain. This sample is part of a study of T cells expressing NK-cell markers. CDR3 length equals 13 residues. Germline CDR1 SNHLY, CDR2 FYNNEI. TCR beta cDNA was generated via 5'RACE template switching incorporating UMIs. TCRdb reworked the 5' RACE reads into one entry per CDR3 protein, no DNA. The table lists approximately 170,000 distinct CDR3 sequences, with 20% in the top ten. V and J are TRBV2 and TRBJ1-4. Sample: blood T cells: a sorted CD56 or NKG2C T cell subset, CD4+ or CD8+ T cells, or bulk PBMC T cells (not recorded which). The TCR comes from a man between 18 and 69 years old in good health. CDR3 region: CASRDSHNEKLFF.